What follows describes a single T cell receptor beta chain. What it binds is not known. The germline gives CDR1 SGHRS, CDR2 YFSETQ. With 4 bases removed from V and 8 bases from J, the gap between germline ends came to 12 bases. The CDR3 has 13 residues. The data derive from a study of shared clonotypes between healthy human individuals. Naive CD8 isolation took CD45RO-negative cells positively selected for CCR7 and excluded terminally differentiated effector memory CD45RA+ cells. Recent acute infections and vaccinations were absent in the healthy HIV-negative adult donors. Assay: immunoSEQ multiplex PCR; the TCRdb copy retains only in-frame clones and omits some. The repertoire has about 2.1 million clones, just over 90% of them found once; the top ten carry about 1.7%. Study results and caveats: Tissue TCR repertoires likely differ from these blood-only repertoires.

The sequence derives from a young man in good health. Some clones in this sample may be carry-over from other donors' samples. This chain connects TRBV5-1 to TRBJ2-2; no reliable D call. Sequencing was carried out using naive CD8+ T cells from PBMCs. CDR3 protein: CASSPKISGELFF. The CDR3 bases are TGCGCCAGCAGCCCGAAGATATCTGGGGAGCTGTTTTTT.